Sequencing of this TCR beta chain was carried out in a study of shared clonotypes between healthy human individuals. Regarding this clone: No antigen is known for it.

Clones were read by immunoSEQ multiplex PCR, and TCRdb kept only the in-frame ones, dropping some. The sample has about 1.5 million clones; roughly 96% are singletons. Notes on the study in general: Clonotypes not shared had lower generation probabilities than those common to all four donors.

Germline V CDR1 and CDR2: SEHNR, FQNEAQ (reference sequence). The CDR3 has 18 residues. V shed 5 bases and J shed 5 bases, with 25 bases lying between them. The source of this sequence is a man under 40 in good health. Sequences were obtained from naive CD4+ T cells sorted from blood. As to subset: CD45RA+ positively selected. This chain uses TRBV7-9 with TRBJ2-1; D is tentatively TRBD1 or TRBD2 (5 bases each). The CDR3 DNA reads as TGTGCCAGCAGCAAATCTCCTCCCGGGACCTCAAAAAACAATGAGCAGTTCTTC. This gives the protein CASSKSPPGTSKNNEQFF.